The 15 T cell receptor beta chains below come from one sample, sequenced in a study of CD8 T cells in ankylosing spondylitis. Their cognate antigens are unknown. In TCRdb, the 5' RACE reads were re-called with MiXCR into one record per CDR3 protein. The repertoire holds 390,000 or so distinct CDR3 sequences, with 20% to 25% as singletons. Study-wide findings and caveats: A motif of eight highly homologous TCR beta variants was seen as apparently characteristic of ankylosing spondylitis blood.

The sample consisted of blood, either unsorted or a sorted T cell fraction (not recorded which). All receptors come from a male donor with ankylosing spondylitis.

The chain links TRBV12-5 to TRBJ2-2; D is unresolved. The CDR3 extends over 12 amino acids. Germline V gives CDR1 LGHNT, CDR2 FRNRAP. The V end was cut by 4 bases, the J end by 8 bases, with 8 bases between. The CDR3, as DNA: TGTGCTAGTGGTTCTGCCGTTGGGGAGCTGTTTTTT. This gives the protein CASGSAVGELFF.

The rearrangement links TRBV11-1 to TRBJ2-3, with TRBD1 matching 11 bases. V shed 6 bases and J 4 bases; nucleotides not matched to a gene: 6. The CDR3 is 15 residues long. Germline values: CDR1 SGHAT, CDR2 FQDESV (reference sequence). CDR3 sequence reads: CASSPDRGLSDTQYF. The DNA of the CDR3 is TGTGCCAGCAGTCCGGACAGGGGGCTCTCAGATACGCAGTATTTT.

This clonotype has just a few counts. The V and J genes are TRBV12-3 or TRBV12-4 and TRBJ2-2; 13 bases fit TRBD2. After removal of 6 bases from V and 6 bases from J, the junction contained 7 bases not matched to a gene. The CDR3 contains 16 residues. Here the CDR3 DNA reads TGTGCCAGCAGGAAAGGACTAGCGGGAGATGCCGGGGAGCTGTTTTTT. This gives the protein CASRKGLAGDAGELFF.

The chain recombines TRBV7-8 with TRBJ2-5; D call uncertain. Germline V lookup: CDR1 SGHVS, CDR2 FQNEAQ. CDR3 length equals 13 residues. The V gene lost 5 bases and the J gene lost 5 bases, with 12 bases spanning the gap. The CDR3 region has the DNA TGTGCCAGCAGCCGAGGACGTGGGGAGACCCAGTACTTC. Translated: CASSRGRGETQYF. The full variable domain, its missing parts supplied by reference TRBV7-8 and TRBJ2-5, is GAGVSQSPRYKVAKRGQDVALRCDPISGHVSLFWYQQALGQGPEFLTYFQNEAQLDKSGLPSDRFFAERPEGSVSTLKIQRTQQEDSAVYLCASSRGRGETQYFGPGTRLLVL.

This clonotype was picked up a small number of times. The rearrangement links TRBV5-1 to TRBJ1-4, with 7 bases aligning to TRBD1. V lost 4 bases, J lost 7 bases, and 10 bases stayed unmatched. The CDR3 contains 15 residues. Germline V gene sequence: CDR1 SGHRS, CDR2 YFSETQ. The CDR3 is CASSRDGTEGEKLFF. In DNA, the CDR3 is TGCGCCAGCAGCCGGGATGGGACAGAAGGTGAAAAACTGTTTTTT. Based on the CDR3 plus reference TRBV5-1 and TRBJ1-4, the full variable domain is KAGVTQTPRYLIKTRGQQVTLSCSPISGHRSVSWYQQTPGQGLQFLFEYFSETQRNKGNFPGRFSGRQFSNSRSEMNVSTLELGDSALYLCASSRDGTEGEKLFFGSGTQLSVL.

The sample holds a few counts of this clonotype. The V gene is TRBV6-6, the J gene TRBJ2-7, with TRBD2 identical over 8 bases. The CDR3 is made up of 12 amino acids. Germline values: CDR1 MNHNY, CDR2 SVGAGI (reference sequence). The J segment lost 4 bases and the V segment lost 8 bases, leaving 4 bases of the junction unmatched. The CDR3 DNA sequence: TGTGCCAGCCGGGGGGGCTTGTACGAGCAGTACTTC. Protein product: CASRGGLYEQYF.

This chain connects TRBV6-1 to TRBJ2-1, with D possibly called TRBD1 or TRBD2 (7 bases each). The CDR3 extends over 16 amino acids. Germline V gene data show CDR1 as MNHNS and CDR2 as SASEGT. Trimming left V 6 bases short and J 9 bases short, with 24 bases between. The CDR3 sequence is CASSPSGRGRRGEQFF. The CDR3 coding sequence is TGTGCCAGCAGCCCCAGTGGGAGGGGGCGTAGGGGTGAGCAGTTCTTC.

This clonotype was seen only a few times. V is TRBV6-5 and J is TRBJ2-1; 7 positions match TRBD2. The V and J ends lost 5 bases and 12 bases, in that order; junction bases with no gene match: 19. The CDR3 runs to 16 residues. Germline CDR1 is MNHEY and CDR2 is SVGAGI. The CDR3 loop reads CASSHERGGPLDRQFF. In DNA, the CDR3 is TGTGCCAGCAGTCACGAAAGGGGAGGGCCCCTGGATAGGCAGTTCTTC.

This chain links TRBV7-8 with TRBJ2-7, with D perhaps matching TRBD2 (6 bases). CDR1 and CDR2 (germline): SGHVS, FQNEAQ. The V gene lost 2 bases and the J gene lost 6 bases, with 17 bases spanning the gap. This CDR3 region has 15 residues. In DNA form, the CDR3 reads TGTGCCAGCAGCTTAAGGGGTGCGGGAACGGGCGAGCAGTACTTC. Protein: CASSLRGAGTGEQYF.

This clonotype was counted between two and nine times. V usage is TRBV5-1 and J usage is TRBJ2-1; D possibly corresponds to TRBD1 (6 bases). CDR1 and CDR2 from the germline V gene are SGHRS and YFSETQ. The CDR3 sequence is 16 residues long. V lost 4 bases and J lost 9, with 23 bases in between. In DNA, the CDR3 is TGCGCCAGCAGCGTTGATGGTGACACACGAGGGGGTGAGCAGTTCTTC. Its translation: CASSVDGDTRGGEQFF.

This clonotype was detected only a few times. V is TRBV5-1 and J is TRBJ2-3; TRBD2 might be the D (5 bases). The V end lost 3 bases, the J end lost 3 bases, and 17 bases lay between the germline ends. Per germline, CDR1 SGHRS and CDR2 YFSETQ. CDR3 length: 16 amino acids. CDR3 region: CASSSRLLQGTDTQYF. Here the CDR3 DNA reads TGCGCCAGCAGCTCTAGACTACTCCAAGGGACAGATACGCAGTATTTT. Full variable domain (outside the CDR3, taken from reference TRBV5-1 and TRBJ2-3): KAGVTQTPRYLIKTRGQQVTLSCSPISGHRSVSWYQQTPGQGLQFLFEYFSETQRNKGNFPGRFSGRQFSNSRSEMNVSTLELGDSALYLCASSSRLLQGTDTQYFGPGTRLTVL.

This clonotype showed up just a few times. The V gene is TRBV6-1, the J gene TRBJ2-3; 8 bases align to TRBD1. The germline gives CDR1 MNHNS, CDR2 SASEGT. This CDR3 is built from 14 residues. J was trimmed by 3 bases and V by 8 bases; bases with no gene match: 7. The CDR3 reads CASLSRGLTDTQYF. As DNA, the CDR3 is TGTGCCAGCCTGTCCAGGGGGCTGACAGATACGCAGTATTTT.

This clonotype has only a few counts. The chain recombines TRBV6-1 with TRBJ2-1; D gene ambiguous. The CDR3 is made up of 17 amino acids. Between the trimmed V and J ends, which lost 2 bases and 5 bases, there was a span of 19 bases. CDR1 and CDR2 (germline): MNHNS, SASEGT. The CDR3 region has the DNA TGTGCCAGCAGTGAATGGGCCCTTTTGACCGAACACAATGAGCAGTTCTTC. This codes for CASSEWALLTEHNEQFF.

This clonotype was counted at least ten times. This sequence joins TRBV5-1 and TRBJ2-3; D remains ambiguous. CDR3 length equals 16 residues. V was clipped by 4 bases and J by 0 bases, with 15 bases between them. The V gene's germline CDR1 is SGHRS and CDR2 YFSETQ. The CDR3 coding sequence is TGCGCCAGCAGCGCCTGGCCGGGTGCTAGCACAGATACGCAGTATTTT. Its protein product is CASSAWPGASTDTQYF.

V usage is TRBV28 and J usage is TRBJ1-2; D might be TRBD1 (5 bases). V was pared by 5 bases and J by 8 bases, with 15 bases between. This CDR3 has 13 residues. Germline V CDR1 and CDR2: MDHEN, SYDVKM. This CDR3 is CASSPGPRGGYTF. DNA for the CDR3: TGTGCCAGCAGTCCGGGACCTCGAGGAGGCTACACCTTC.